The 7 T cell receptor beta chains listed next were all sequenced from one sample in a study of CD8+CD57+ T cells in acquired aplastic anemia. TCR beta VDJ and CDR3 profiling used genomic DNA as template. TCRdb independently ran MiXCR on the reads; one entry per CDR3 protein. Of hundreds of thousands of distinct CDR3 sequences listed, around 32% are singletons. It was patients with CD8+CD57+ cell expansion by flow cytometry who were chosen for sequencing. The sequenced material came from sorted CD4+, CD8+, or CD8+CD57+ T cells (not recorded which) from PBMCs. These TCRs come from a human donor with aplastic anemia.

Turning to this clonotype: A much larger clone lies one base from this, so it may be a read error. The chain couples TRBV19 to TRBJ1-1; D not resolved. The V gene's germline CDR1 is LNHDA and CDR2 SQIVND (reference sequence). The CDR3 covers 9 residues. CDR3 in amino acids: CASGPIALF. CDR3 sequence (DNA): TGTGCCAGTGGACCAATAGCTTTGTTT.

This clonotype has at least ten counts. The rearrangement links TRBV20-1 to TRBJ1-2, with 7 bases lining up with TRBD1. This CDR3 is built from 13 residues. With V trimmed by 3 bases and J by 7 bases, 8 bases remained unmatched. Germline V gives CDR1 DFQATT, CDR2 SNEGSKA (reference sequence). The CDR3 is CSASEGGGGGYTF. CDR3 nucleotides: TGCAGTGCTAGTGAGGGAGGGGGCGGTGGCTACACCTTC.

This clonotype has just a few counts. Here the CDR3 reads CASSEGQGALHNEQFF. CDR3 in DNA: TGTGCCAGCAGCGAGGGACAGGGGGCGCTTCACAATGAGCAGTTCTTC. The chain links TRBV11-2 to TRBJ2-1; 12 nucleotides agree with TRBD1. Trimming removed 5 bases from V and 5 bases from J; junction bases left unmatched: 7. CDR3 length: 16 amino acids. CDR1 SGHAT and CDR2 FQNNGV come from the germline V gene.

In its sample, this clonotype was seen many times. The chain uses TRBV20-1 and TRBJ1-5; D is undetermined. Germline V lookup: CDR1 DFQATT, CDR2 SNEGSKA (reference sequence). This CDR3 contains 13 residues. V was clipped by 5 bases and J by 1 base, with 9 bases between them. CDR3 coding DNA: TGCAGTGCTGCCGAACAAAGCAATCAGCCCCAGCATTTT. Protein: CSAAEQSNQPQHF.

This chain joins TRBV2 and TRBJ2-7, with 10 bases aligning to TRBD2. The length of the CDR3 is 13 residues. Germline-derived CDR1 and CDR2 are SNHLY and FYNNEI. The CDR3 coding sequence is TGTGCTCAGGGGCCTAGCGGGAGTAAGGAGCAGTACTTC. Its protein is CAQGPSGSKEQYF.

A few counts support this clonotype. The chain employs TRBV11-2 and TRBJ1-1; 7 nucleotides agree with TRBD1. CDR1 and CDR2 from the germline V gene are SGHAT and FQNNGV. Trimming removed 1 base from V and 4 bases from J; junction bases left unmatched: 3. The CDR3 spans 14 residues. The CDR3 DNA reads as TGTGCCAGCAGCTTAGCCAGGGGGTTCACTGAAGCTTTCTTT. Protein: CASSLARGFTEAFF.

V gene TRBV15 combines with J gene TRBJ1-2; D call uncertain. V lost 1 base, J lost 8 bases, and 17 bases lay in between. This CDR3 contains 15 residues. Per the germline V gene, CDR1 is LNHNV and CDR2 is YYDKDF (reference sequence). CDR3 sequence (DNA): TGTGCCACCAGCAGAGTAGCAGCCGGCTCTGGAGGCTACACCTTC. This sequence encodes CATSRVAAGSGGYTF. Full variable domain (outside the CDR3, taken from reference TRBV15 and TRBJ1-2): DAMVIQNPRYQVTQFGKPVTLSCSQTLNHNVMYWYQQKSSQAPKLLFHYYDKDFNNEADTPDNFQSRRPNTSFCFLDIRSPGLGDTAMYLCATSRVAAGSGGYTFGSGTRLTVV.